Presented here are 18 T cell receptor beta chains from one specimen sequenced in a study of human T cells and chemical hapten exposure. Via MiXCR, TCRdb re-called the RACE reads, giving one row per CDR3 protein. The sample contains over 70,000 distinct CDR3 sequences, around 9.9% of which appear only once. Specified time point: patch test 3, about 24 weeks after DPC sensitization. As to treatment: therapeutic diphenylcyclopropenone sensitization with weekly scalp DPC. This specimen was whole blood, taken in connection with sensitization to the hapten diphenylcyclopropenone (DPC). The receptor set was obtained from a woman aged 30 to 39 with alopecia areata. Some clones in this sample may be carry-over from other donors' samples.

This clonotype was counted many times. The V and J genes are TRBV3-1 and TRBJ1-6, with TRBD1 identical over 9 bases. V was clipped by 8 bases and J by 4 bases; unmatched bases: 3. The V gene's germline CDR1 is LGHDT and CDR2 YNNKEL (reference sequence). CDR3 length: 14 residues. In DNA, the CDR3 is TGTGCCAGCCGACAGGGGGTGTATAATTCACCCCTCCACTTT. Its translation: CASRQGVYNSPLHF.

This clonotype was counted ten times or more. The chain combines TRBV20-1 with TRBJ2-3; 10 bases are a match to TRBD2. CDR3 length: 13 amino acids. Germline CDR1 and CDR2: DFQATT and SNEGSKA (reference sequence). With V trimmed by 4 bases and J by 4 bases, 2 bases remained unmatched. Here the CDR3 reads CSAKRGGSDTQYF. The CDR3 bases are TGCAGTGCTAAGCGGGGGGGCTCAGATACGCAGTATTTT.

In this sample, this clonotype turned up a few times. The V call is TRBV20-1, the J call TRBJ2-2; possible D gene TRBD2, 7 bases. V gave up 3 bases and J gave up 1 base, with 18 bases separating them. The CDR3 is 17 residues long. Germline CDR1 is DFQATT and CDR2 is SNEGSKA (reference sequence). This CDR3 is CSARPPSGGLNTGELFF. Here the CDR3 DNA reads TGCAGTGCTAGGCCCCCGTCCGGGGGGCTGAACACCGGGGAGCTGTTTTTT.

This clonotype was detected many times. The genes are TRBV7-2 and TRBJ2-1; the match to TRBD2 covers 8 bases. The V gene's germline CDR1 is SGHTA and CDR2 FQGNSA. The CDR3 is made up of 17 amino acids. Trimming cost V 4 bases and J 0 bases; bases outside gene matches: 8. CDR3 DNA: TGTGCCAGCAGCTCCCGGACTAGCTCTCGCTCCTACAATGAGCAGTTCTTC. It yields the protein CASSSRTSSRSYNEQFF.

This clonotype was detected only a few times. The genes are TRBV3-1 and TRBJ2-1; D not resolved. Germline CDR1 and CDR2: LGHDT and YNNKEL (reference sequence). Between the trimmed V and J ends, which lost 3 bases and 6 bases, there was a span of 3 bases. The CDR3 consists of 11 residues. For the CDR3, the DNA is TGTGCCAGCAGCCACTTCAATGAGCAGTTCTTC. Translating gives CASSHFNEQFF.

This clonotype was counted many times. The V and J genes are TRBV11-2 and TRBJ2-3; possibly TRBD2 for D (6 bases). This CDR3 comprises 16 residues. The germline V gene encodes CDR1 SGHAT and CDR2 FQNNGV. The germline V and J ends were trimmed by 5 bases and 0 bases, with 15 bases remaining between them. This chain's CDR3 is CASSARLDESTDTQYF. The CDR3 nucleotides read TGTGCCAGCAGCGCCCGACTAGACGAGAGCACAGATACGCAGTATTTT.

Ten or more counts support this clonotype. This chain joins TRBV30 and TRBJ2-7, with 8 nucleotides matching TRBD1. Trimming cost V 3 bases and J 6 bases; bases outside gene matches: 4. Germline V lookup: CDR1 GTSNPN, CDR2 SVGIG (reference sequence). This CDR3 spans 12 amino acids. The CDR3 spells CAWSRGRSEQYV. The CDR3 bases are TGTGCCTGGAGCAGGGGGCGCTCCGAGCAGTACGTC.

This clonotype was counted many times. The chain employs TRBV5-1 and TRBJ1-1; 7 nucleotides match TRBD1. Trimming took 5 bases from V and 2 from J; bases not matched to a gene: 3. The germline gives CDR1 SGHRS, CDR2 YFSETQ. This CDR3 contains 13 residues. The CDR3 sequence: CASSTGANTEAFF. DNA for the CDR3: TGCGCCAGCAGTACAGGGGCTAACACTGAAGCTTTCTTT.

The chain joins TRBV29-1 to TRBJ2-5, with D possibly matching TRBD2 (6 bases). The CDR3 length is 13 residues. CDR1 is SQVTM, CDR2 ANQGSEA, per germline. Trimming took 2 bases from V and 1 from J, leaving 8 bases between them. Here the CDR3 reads CSVEKAGQETQYF. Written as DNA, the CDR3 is TGCAGCGTTGAAAAAGCGGGCCAAGAGACCCAGTACTTC.

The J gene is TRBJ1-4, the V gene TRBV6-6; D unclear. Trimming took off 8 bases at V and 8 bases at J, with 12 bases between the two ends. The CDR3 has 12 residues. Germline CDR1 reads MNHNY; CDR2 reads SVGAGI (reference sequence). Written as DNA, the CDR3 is TGTGCCAGCGCTCAGGACGCCGAAAAACTGTTTTTT. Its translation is CASAQDAEKLFF.

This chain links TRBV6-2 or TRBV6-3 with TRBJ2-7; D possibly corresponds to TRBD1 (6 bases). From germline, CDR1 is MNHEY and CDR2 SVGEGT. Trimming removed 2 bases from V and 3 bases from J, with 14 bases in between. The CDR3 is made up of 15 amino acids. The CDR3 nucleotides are TGTGCCAGCAGTTACGGGCAGGGGTCCTTCTACGAGCAGTACGTC. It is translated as CASSYGQGSFYEQYV.

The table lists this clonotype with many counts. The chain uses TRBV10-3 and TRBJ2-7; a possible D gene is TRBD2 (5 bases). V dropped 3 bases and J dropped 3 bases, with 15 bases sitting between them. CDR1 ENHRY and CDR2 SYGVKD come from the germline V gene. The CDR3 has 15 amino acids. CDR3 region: CAISELARQNYEQYF. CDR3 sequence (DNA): TGTGCCATCAGTGAATTAGCGCGTCAAAACTACGAGCAGTACTTC.

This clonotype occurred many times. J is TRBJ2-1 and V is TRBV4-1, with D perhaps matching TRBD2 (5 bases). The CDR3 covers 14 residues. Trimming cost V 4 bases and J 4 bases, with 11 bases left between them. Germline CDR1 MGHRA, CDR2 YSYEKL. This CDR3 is CASSRSSGYNEQFF. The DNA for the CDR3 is TGCGCCAGCAGCCGGTCGAGCGGTTACAATGAGCAGTTCTTC.

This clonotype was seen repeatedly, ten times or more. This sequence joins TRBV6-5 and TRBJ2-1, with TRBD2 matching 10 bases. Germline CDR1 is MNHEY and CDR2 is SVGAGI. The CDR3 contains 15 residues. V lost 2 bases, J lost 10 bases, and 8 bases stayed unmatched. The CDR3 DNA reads TGTGCCAGCAGTTACGGGTCCGGGACTAGCGTGGAGCAGTTCTTC. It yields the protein CASSYGSGTSVEQFF.

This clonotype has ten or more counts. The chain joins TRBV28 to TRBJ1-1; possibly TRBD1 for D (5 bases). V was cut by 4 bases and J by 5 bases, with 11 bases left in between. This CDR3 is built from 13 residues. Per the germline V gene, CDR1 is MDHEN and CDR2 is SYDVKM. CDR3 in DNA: TGTGCCAGCAGTTCCAGGGTAGGGACTGAAGCTTTCTTT. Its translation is CASSSRVGTEAFF. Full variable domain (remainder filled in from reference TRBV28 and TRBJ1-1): DVKVTQSSRYLVKRTGEKVFLECVQDMDHENMFWYRQDPGLGLRLIYFSYDVKMKEKGDIPEGYSVSREKKERFSLILESASTNQTSMYLCASSSRVGTEAFFGQGTRLTVV.

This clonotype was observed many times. The CDR3 coding sequence is TGTGCCAGCAGCAGATGGGCAACCCCGGCGGAGACCCAGTACTTC. Its translation: CASSRWATPAETQYF. The chain combines TRBV3-1 with TRBJ2-5; no clear D gene. Germline V gives CDR1 LGHDT, CDR2 YNNKEL (reference sequence). The CDR3 is 15 residues long. V was shortened by 5 bases and J by 5 bases, with 18 bases between the two germline ends.

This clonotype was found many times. As DNA, the CDR3 is TGCATTACGCAGGGATATGGGGGAGGTGAGCAGTTCTTC. Amino acids: CITQGYGGGEQFF. The genes are TRBV29-1 and TRBJ2-1; the D gene is possibly TRBD2 (6 bases). Germline V gene lookup returns CDR1 SQVTM and CDR2 ANQGSEA. The CDR3 loop spans 13 amino acids.

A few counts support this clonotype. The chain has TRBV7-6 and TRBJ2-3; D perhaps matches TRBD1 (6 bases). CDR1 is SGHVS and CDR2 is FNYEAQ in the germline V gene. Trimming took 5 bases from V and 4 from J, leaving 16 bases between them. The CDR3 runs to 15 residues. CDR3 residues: CASSPRTTGSDTQYF. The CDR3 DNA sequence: TGTGCCAGCAGCCCCCGAACTACAGGGTCAGATACGCAGTATTTT.